This TCR beta chain derives from a study of response to subunit inactivated influenza vaccine. TCRdb re-called the RT-PCR reads with MiXCR, one entry per CDR3 protein. The sample lists just over 300,000 distinct CDR3 sequences, over 20% occurring once. This clonotype was observed a handful of times. V was trimmed by 4 bases and J by 0 bases, leaving 13 bases between them. The CDR3 contains 16 residues. Germline CDR1 MNHEY, CDR2 SMNVEV (reference sequence). Sequencing used PBMCs from blood, obtained less than 22 months after vaccination. This clonotype was sampled from a man in his fifties or sixties who received an inactivated influenza vaccine. The chain employs TRBV27 and TRBJ2-1; possibly TRBD1 for D (5 bases). CDR3 loop: CASSSPTVTSYNEQFF. DNA of the CDR3: TGTGCCAGCAGTTCCCCGACAGTTACCTCCTACAATGAGCAGTTCTTC.